This TCR beta chain was retrieved from a study of cytomegalovirus exposure and HLA in healthy donors (dated by TCRdb to between 2016 and 2019). For context, the study as a whole: According to an earlier analysis of around 600 of the donors, roughly 180 million T cells yielded approximately 120 million unique TCR beta sequences and approximately 300 Gb of sequence data. The study aimed to test whether cataloging public T cell receptors could reveal signatures of past pathogen exposure. The later analysis used no new phenotypic data to find candidate immune exposures, relying instead on TCR beta sequences and their occurrence across donors. An earlier analysis of 500 to 650 of the donors applied high-throughput TCR beta sequencing to assess whether each TCR beta V gene segment acted as functional or pseudogenic. All discovery cohort repertoires had been generated on a single sequencing platform. A separate validation cohort of roughly 130 different subjects was used in addition to the roughly 720-subject first cohort. Roughly five DR-DQ haplotypes were handled as single units for association and clustering, since linkage in the cohort was strong. To study patterns of TCR occurrence, a later analysis re-analyzed previously published TCR beta repertoires from 666 donors and added high-resolution HLA genotyping. An early release that covered more than 550 HLA-typed donors contained approximately 300 gigabases of sequencing data and tens of millions of unique TCR sequences. The number of typed donors differed by locus: about 629-630 for A, B, C, DRB1 and DQB1; approximately 520 for DQA1; approximately 600 for DPA1; and 400 to 480 for DPB1. Using immunosequencing, the study profiled T cell repertoires from around 680 subjects and related those repertoires to cytomegalovirus serostatus. Among the approximately 420 genotyped donors, about 83% belonged to the genetic ancestry cluster associated with self-reported Caucasian donors. A later genetic analysis took genome-wide SNP genotypes for about 55% of the 666 donors and used that subset as a discovery cohort. Among about 410 genotyped donors of the cohort, an average of around 240,000 unique TCR beta nucleotide sequences was sequenced per donor, of which 15% to 20% were non-productive. Class I and class II HLA loci were covered by the typing at four-digit resolution. The study combined high-throughput TCR immunosequencing, statistical association of individual TCRs with disease status, and machine learning to predict cytomegalovirus infection status. Donor age, sex, ethnicity and CMV serostatus were collected together with the repertoire data. Overall study results and their limits: Broadly in line with IMGT annotations, most TCR beta V segments showed up in productive rearrangements about 87% or about 30% of the time in an earlier analysis of 587 of the donors. Linkage disequilibrium might explain the correlated functional status among segregating V segments, but an unknown experimental factor could not be excluded. A further reported finding was that TCR beta sequences accurately predicted the HLA-A and HLA-B alleles for most subjects in the first cohort. Some IMGT-functional V segments, including TRBV6-2 and TRBV6-3, could not be told apart with the 87-base-pair reads, so those segments were excluded. A later analysis found that HLA-associated TCR beta chains were more clonally expanded and had lower generation probabilities than equally common non-associated chains. Sequencing depth was assumed to be roughly uniform across donors in the presence/absence analyses, though that assumption may not hold. A later genetic analysis associated a missense DCLRE1C variant with V-gene and J-gene trimming of TCR beta chains, and an independent cohort replicated the association. In a later analysis, most CMV-associated TCR beta chains were found to appear HLA-restricted, with HLA associations seemingly driven largely by CMV exposure. Several of the top co-occurrence clusters appeared to be linked to parvovirus B19, influenza, CMV and Epstein-Barr virus, according to a later analysis. The study listed over 150 TCR beta chains as associated with cytomegalovirus. A later genetic analysis reported fewer N-insertions in productive TCRs among donors in an Asian-associated ancestry cluster than the roughly 690-donor mean. The cohort was sequenced for TCR beta chains only, and without alpha or paired-chain data the features that could be detected were limited. A group of highly shared sequence variants was considered likely to be a technical artifact of the sequencing pipeline. Most TCR sequences were seen in very few donors, while some public TCRs were found in many individuals. The earlier analysis of some 560 of the donors excluded fewer than 20 rarely observed V segments, including chromosome 9 orphons, because counts were too low. Specific HLA alleles were associated with 15,000 to 20,000 TCR beta sequences at a false discovery rate of 0.05 in a later analysis. HLA typing was unavailable for some donors at each locus, so association tests used only the typed subset. According to the authors, the approach could potentially be generalized to other disease states and immunological phenotypes. When HLA alleles, especially DR and DQ, strongly co-occurred, attributing TCR associations to individual alleles was difficult. In both the original and validation cohorts, the classifier was reported to diagnose cytomegalovirus status with high specificity and sensitivity. A later analysis found that TCR association rates varied across HLA loci, with DRB1 alleles showing the most associated TCRs and HLA-C alleles the fewest. For the cohort, immune exposure information was limited to CMV serostatus. A few of the identified cytomegalovirus-associated TCR beta chains were confirmed in vitro to be specific for cytomegalovirus antigens.

The cohort comprised hundreds of healthy bone marrow donors. All cohort members were sampled while nominally healthy, although unrecorded immune exposures were likely present. The donor tested CMV seronegative and was one of the 352 seronegative cohort members. Every donor gave a peripheral blood sample, and the peripheral blood mononuclear cells from that sample were used for TCR beta sequencing. Genomic DNA was extracted from the blood cell samples with the Qiagen DNeasy Blood Extraction Kit. Library creation used the immunoSEQ multiplex PCR assay. The multiplex PCR relied on a mix of 60 forward primers for TCR Vbeta segments and 13 reverse primers for TCR Jbeta segments. A multiplex PCR assay on genomic DNA amplified the CDR3 region of rearranged TCR beta genes. On the Illumina HiSeq System, the amplified TCR beta libraries were sequenced as 87-base-pair reads. Turning to the authors' computational methods: Across the roughly 670 repertoires, a later analysis counted tens of millions of unique TCR beta chains, roughly 11 million of which were shared by at least two donors. Raw reads were error-corrected and collapsed into unique sequences with a nearest-neighbor algorithm that merged closely related sequences to remove PCR and sequencing errors. CDR3 sequences were aligned to IMGT reference sequences to assign V, D and J gene segments. For a sequence to be retained, a match of at least six nucleotides was required to both a V gene segment and a J gene segment. A rearrangement counted as productive if the CDR3 had no stop codons and remained in frame with V and J, and every other rearrangement counted as non-productive. CDR3 was defined according to IMGT convention as the region running from the second conserved V-encoded cysteine to the conserved J-encoded phenylalanine. The earlier analysis of about 590 of the donors excluded sequences that lacked an unambiguous match to a single V gene segment. In an earlier analysis of roughly 600 of the donors, a V segment was called functional when productive rearrangements were above 56.7%, and segregating when the standard deviation between donors exceeded 5%. A statistical classification framework was built to diagnose cytomegalovirus status from the catalog of TCR beta chain sequences. V and J gene assignment, in a later analysis, came from comparing TCR nucleotide sequences with IMGT/GENE-DB human TR gene sequences. The TCRdist pipeline was used in a later analysis to assign CDR3 sequences and most-parsimonious VDJ recombination scenarios. In a later analysis, each TCR beta chain was defined by its CDR3 amino acid sequence together with its V-gene family, and reads without a unique V-gene family were excluded. As a way to deal with suspected cross-contamination and a sequencing artifact, a later analysis dropped 450 to 600 nucleotide sequences that were highly shared and had low generation probability. In a later analysis, a clonal expansion index was calculated for each public chain from normalized within-repertoire ranks of inferred template counts. A later analysis computed generation probabilities with a VDJ recombination model fitted to out-of-frame rearrangements, and checked the results against IGoR. In a later analysis, hypergeometric tests were used to score TCR-TCR, TCR-HLA and TCR-CMV co-occurrence, with a repertoire-size bias correction applied to TCR pairs. A later analysis estimated false discovery rates by permuting HLA or CMV assignments 20 times. In a later analysis, co-occurring TCRs were grouped using DBSCAN, with TCRdist sequence similarity added in when clustering inside HLA-allele-positive subsets. Repertoires with fewer than 30,000 or more than 120,000 public chains were left out of co-occurrence clustering, as were four to six repertoires with anomalous nucleotide sharing. TCRdb stores this immuneACCESS table with in-frame sequences only. Part of the clones is absent; in the studies checked, under half of the shortfall reflects unresolved V genes, and no reason is known for the rest. Clone size and the V and J calls come from that table; the DNA yielded D and trimming. This sample lists about 190,000 clones; about 87% were detected once. The ten most abundant clones make up 1.3% of the sample.

Measured from the cysteine to the phenylalanine, the CDR3 is 14 residues long. The retained sequence is limited to the CDR3, 42 bases, with the frame set at the first base. V sheds 2 bases and J sheds 2 bases, leaving 10 bases between their ends. CDR1 and CDR2 were assigned from the germline V gene as MDHEN and SYDVKM. Points on this clone: No antigen is known for it. No base qualities exist here, and no much larger clone lies one base off it.

Recombination connected TRBV28 to TRBJ2-7; a tentative D call is TRBD2 (5 bases match). The source material was PBMCs. This sequence was found in a man between 25 and 39 years old in good health and CMV-seronegative. The CDR3 amino acid sequence is: CASSLGGQAYEQYF. The DNA sequence is TGTGCCAGCAGTTTAGGAGGCCAGGCCTACGAGCAGTACTTC.